The entry below gives a single T cell receptor (beta chain) sequence along with its context. This clonotype was picked up a small number of times. Its antigen is not yet known. No base-level quality is on record; no much larger clone is a single base apart. Receptor amplification or capture employed PCR. Sequencing took place on an Illumina HiSeq 2500. Molecular barcoding was employed in the preparation of TCR libraries, with unique molecular identifiers being used to normalize TCRbeta repertoire quantification. The public reads were reanalyzed by TCRdb: fastp trimming at Q25, MiXCR alignment, in-frame beta chains only. One record per CDR3 amino acid sequence lists the most common genes and DNA. In all, the sample holds 500,000 or so distinct CDR3 sequences, and around a third of those were seen once. The ten largest clones add up to more than 2% of the sample. This entry is derived from a study of T-cell reconstitution after alpha-beta-depleted transplantation in children (dated by TCRdb to the mid-2010s). With regard to the full study: The study quantitatively tracked T-cell immune reconstitution after TCRalphabeta/CD19-depleted allogeneic hematopoietic cell transplantation in children using TCR repertoire profiling.

The source is a human donor who donated a stem cell graft to a child with aplastic anemia. The input for sequencing was PBMCs from the stem cell graft donor, taken from the stem cell graft.

The nucleotide sequence reads as follows: TGTGCCAGCAGTTTCGTTGGAGGGGGATACTACGAGCAGTACTTC. Its protein product is CASSFVGGGYYEQYF. The chain is made from TRBV12-3 or TRBV12-4 and TRBJ2-7; the D gene is perhaps TRBD1 or TRBD2, each of them matching over 6 bases. The CDR3 covers 15 residues, taking in both the cysteine and the phenylalanine. The read is trimmed to its CDR3 DNA, 45 bases read in frame from base 1. Trimming at the junction amounts to 3 bases on V and 3 bases on J, and the germline ends lie 15 bases apart.